Included here is one T cell receptor beta chain sequence, with context. This entry belongs to a study of blood T cell repertoires in COVID-19. Germline V CDR1 and CDR2: KGHSH, LQKENI. J lost 3 bases, V lost 3 bases, and 12 bases had no gene match. The CDR3 covers 19 residues. This table comes from immunoSEQ multiplex PCR, and its TCRdb copy is limited to in-frame clones, with some not included. The table includes some 150,000 clones, 82% detected once. The clonotype was recovered from a woman aged 70-85 years with acute or convalescent COVID-19. The sequencing input was peripheral blood. V is TRBV18 and J is TRBJ2-3, with 13 bases that match TRBD2. As DNA, the CDR3 is TGTGCCAGCTCACCGCCCGGACTAGCGGGAGATGTTAGGACAGATACGCAGTATTTT. Translated: CASSPPGLAGDVRTDTQYF.